These 2 T cell receptor beta chains share one sample of origin, sequenced in a study of T cell responses to AZD1222 COVID-19 vaccine. Profiled with immunoSEQ multiplex PCR; TCRdb holds only in-frame clones, not every one. Here the sample spans roughly 120,000 clones, around 84% being singletons. The sequencing here drew on peripheral blood, taken on day 0 of AZD1222 vaccination. These receptors all come from an adult in good health.

Here the CDR3 reads CASSITTSGGAYEQFF. DNA for the CDR3: TGTGCCAGCAGTATCACGACTAGCGGGGGGGCCTATGAGCAGTTCTTC. The chain is built from TRBV28 and TRBJ2-1; TRBD2 matches at 14 bases. This CDR3 contains 16 residues. J lost 8 bases, V lost 5 bases, and 8 bases had no gene match. CDR1 and CDR2 from the germline V gene are MDHEN and SYDVKM.

The CDR3 sequence is CASSSDRAHLYEQYF. For the CDR3, the DNA is TGTGCCAGCAGCTCGGACAGGGCCCATCTCTACGAGCAGTACTTC. J is TRBJ2-7 and V is TRBV5-8; 8 bases match TRBD1. CDR1 SGHTS and CDR2 YDEGEE come from the germline V gene. Germline trimming cut 3 bases from V and 3 bases from J; bases unmatched to any gene: 8. The CDR3 runs to 15 residues.